This entry lists 2 T cell receptor beta chains sequenced from one sample in a study of technical replicates of blood from several donors. TCRdb keeps only in-frame clones here, not all; method: immunoSEQ multiplex PCR. The data hold tens of thousands of clones, with about 91% observed a single time. The sample taken for sequencing was T cells isolated from PBMCs. The source of these receptors is a human donor in good health.

The V gene is TRBV5-5, the J gene TRBJ2-7; 9 bases fit TRBD1. The germline gives CDR1 SGHKS, CDR2 YYEKEE (reference sequence). After removal of 3 bases from V and 6 bases from J, the junction contained 10 bases not matched to a gene. The length of the CDR3 is 15 residues. The CDR3 reads CASSSWTGEIGEQYF. The CDR3 DNA is TGTGCCAGCAGCTCGTGGACAGGGGAAATTGGCGAGCAGTACTTC.

This clone was observed a few times. The CDR3 nucleotides read TGTGCCAGTAGTATAGGGGACAGGGCGGTTCAGCCCCAGCATTTT. It encodes CASSIGDRAVQPQHF. The V gene is TRBV19, the J gene TRBJ1-5; 9 bases are a match to TRBD1. The length of the CDR3 is 15 residues. With V trimmed by 1 base and J by 6 bases, 4 bases remained unmatched. Germline CDR1 and CDR2: LNHDA and SQIVND (reference sequence).